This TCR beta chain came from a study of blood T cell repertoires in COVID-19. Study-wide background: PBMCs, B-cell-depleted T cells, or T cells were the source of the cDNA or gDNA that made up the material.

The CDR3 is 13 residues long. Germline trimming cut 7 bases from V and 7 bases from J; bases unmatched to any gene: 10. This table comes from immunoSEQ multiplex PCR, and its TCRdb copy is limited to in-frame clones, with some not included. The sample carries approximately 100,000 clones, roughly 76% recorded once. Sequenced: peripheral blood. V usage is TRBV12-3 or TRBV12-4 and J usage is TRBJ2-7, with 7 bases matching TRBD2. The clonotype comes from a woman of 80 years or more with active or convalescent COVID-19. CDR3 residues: CASTFGGGREQYF. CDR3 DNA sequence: TGTGCCAGCACCTTTGGGGGAGGGAGGGAGCAGTACTTC.